This TCR beta chain was sequenced in a study of blood T cells in healthy people across ages. Study-wide background: Template switching retrieved approximately one barcoded beta molecule for each two T cells. The study's findings and limits: Leaving the PBMCs unsorted stopped any conclusive comparison of naive versus antigen-experienced cells. Observed TCR beta diversity showed a strong correlation with the percentage of naive T cells as measured by flow cytometry.

Germline lookup yields CDR1 DFQATT and CDR2 SNEGSKA (reference sequence). The CDR3 runs 14 residues. The ends were cut back, 4 bases at V and 4 bases at J, with 16 bases in the middle. A second 7 to 11 cycle PCR used barcoded and J-beta primers. In TCRdb, the 5' RACE reads were re-called with MiXCR into one record per CDR3 protein. The table has over 1,300,000 distinct CDR3 sequences, 59% seen once; the top ten hold 6.5% to 8%. Only a few counts were recorded for this clonotype. Its specificity is not known. This clonotype was obtained from a man between 18 and 29 years old in good health. The specimen was blood. V and J are TRBV20-1 and TRBJ1-2; D is possibly TRBD1 (5 bases). The CDR3 DNA sequence: TGCAGTGCTATCCAAGACAGAGTCCTCTATGGCTACACCTTC. Protein product: CSAIQDRVLYGYTF.